Below, 11 T cell receptor beta chains from the same sample are listed, as sequenced in a study of human T cells and chemical hapten exposure. TCRdb re-called the RACE reads through MiXCR, storing one row per CDR3 protein. The table records fewer than 45,000 distinct CDR3 sequences, roughly an eighth of them present only once. Time point given: pre-sensitization, week 0. Treatment noted: therapeutic diphenylcyclopropenone sensitization with weekly scalp DPC. Unfractionated whole blood was the source from which total RNA was extracted. Sequences were derived from whole blood, sampled in connection with sensitization to the hapten diphenylcyclopropenone (DPC). These receptors all come from a woman aged 40 to 55 with alopecia areata. Some clones in this sample may be carry-over from other donors' samples.

This clonotype was seen at least ten times. This chain links TRBV4-3 with TRBJ2-1; 9 bases agree with TRBD2. The CDR3 loop spans 13 amino acids. Trimming took 2 bases from V and 15 from J; bases not matched to a gene: 8. CDR1 LGHNA and CDR2 YSLEER come from the germline V gene. The DNA of the CDR3 is TGCGCCAGCAGCCAAACCACTAGCGGGCACTGGTTCTTC. Residues: CASSQTTSGHWFF.

The chain uses TRBV11-2 and TRBJ2-1, with 10 positions matching TRBD2. With 5 bases clipped from V and 6 bases from J, the junction kept 7 bases outside the gene matches. CDR1 and CDR2 (germline): SGHAT, FQNNGV. The CDR3 contains 15 residues. The DNA for the CDR3 is TGTGCCAGCAGCAAAGGACTAGCGGTATTCAATGAGCAGTTCTTC. Translating it yields CASSKGLAVFNEQFF.

This chain connects TRBV5-1 to TRBJ2-4; D unclear. CDR1 and CDR2 (germline): SGHRS, YFSETQ. With 0 bases removed from V and 5 bases from J, the gap between germline ends came to 12 bases. This CDR3 region has 15 residues. CDR3 loop: CASSLGQTPQNIQYF. The CDR3 region has the DNA TGCGCCAGCAGCTTGGGGCAGACACCCCAAAACATTCAGTACTTC.

The sample holds many counts of this clonotype. This sequence joins TRBV7-9 and TRBJ2-3, with 10 positions matching TRBD2. V shed 6 bases and J 0 bases; nucleotides not matched to a gene: 6. This CDR3 contains 16 residues. Germline lookup yields CDR1 SEHNR and CDR2 FQNEAQ (reference sequence). CDR3 region: CASSIWTSGSTDTQYF. CDR3 nucleotide sequence: TGTGCCAGCAGTATTTGGACTAGCGGAAGCACAGATACGCAGTATTTT. Based on the CDR3 plus reference TRBV7-9 and TRBJ2-3, the full variable domain is DTGVSQNPRHKITKRGQNVTFRCDPISEHNRLYWYRQTLGQGPEFLTYFQNEAQLEKSRLLSDRFSAERPKGSFSTLEIQRTEQGDSAMYLCASSIWTSGSTDTQYFGPGTRLTVL.

There are many counts of this clonotype. The V gene is TRBV30, the J gene TRBJ2-7; 9 bases agree with TRBD2. The V and J ends lost 0 bases and 5 bases, in that order; junction bases with no gene match: 2. CDR3 size: 13 residues. Per the germline V gene, CDR1 is GTSNPN and CDR2 is SVGIG (reference sequence). The CDR3 region has the DNA TGTGCCTGGAGTGTAGTAGCGGGAGACGAGCAGTACTTC. It is translated as CAWSVVAGDEQYF.

This clonotype occurred many times. The chain combines TRBV11-2 with TRBJ2-7, with a possible D match to TRBD2 (6 bases). The CDR3 runs 16 residues. V dropped 5 bases and J dropped 4 bases, with 21 bases sitting between them. Germline V CDR1 and CDR2: SGHAT, FQNNGV. The CDR3 region is CASSPGPGEEPYEQYF. For the CDR3, the DNA is TGTGCCAGCAGCCCGGGACCCGGGGAGGAACCTTACGAGCAGTACTTC.

By share, this clonotype counts as medium-sized. V and J are TRBV5-1 and TRBJ2-2; D not resolved. V lost 0 bases, J lost 1 base, and 4 bases lay in between. Germline V CDR1 and CDR2: SGHRS, YFSETQ. This CDR3 has 14 amino acids. DNA for the CDR3: TGCGCCAGCAGCTTGGGACAGAACACCGGGGAGCTGTTTTTT. Translating it yields CASSLGQNTGELFF.

This clonotype showed up just a few times. The CDR3 spells CASSAYNEAFF. The CDR3 DNA sequence: TGTGCCAGCAGTGCCTACAATGAAGCTTTCTTT. V and J are TRBV28 and TRBJ1-1, with unresolved D. Deletions cut 5 bases from V and 7 bases from J, with 8 bases between. Germline CDR1 reads MDHEN; CDR2 reads SYDVKM. The CDR3 consists of 11 residues. Supplemented by reference TRBV28 and TRBJ1-1, the full variable domain reads DVKVTQSSRYLVKRTGEKVFLECVQDMDHENMFWYRQDPGLGLRLIYFSYDVKMKEKGDIPEGYSVSREKKERFSLILESASTNQTSMYLCASSAYNEAFFGQGTRLTVV.

This clonotype appeared many times. The V and J genes are TRBV29-1 and TRBJ2-3; D perhaps matches TRBD2 (5 bases). Germline V gives CDR1 SQVTM, CDR2 ANQGSEA. Between the trimmed V and J ends, which lost 3 bases and 3 bases, there was a span of 10 bases. This CDR3 spans 13 amino acids. This CDR3 reads CSVDRGRTDTQYF. For the CDR3, the DNA is TGCAGCGTTGATCGGGGTAGGACAGATACGCAGTATTTT.

This clonotype was seen at least ten times. This chain uses TRBV27 with TRBJ2-3; a possible D gene is TRBD2 (6 bases). The CDR3 runs 12 residues. Trimming removed 8 bases from V and 7 bases from J, with 13 bases in between. Germline CDR1 and CDR2: MNHEY and SMNVEV (reference sequence). This CDR3 reads CASGGRTHTQYF. The CDR3, as DNA: TGTGCCAGCGGGGGGAGAACACATACGCAGTATTTT.

This clonotype was counted only a few times. The chain recombines TRBV2 with TRBJ2-1; 7 bases line up with TRBD1. The CDR3 is 14 residues long. CDR1 is SNHLY and CDR2 is FYNNEI in the germline V gene. The V and J ends lost 4 bases and 4 bases, in that order; junction bases with no gene match: 4. CDR3 nucleotide sequence: TGTGCCAGCAGTGGGGGACAGAGGTACAATGAGCAGTTCTTC. Amino acid sequence: CASSGGQRYNEQFF. Looking up the rest from reference TRBV2 and TRBJ2-1 gives the full variable domain: EPEVTQTPSHQVTQMGQEVILRCVPISNHLYFYWYRQILGQKVEFLVSFYNNEISEKSEIFDDQFSVERPDGSNFTLKIRSTKLEDSAMYFCASSGGQRYNEQFFGPGTRLTVL.